The clone carrying this T cell receptor beta chain was counted a few times. Its target is unknown. This sample stems from a study of early T cells in non-severe SARS-CoV-2 infection. Study in general: Alpha and beta chains were unpaired, from unsorted whole-blood bulk RNA. Study findings and constraints: In VDJdb matching, anti-spike CD8 responses were favored while private and CD4 specificities went missing.

cDNA molecules, individually, were tagged with unique molecular identifiers. Each CDR3 protein is one row after TCRdb ran MiXCR on the 5' RACE reads. The sample carries around 76,000 distinct CDR3 sequences, approximately 14% recorded once. The CDR3 has 14 amino acids. Per germline, CDR1 DFQATT and CDR2 SNEGSKA (reference sequence). Unmatched junction bases numbered 11, after V lost 6 bases and J lost 5 bases. The receptor was derived from an adult who was a healthcare worker with PCR-confirmed SARS-CoV-2 infection or an uninfected control (not recorded which). Sequences were derived from whole blood, sampled at baseline. This chain joins TRBV20-1 and TRBJ2-5; 8 nucleotides align to TRBD2. The CDR3 DNA reads TGCAGTGCCCCGAGGAGCAGCGGGAGTGAGACCCAGTACTTC. Translating it yields CSAPRSSGSETQYF.